The next 2 T cell receptor beta chains were all read from a single sample in a study of shared clonotypes between healthy human individuals. Naive CD8 cells lacked CD45RO, underwent positive selection for CCR7 and left out terminally differentiated effector memory CD45RA+ cells. Using immunoSEQ multiplex PCR, the repertoire was profiled, and TCRdb retains in-frame clones only, with some absent. The table shows around 2,100,000 clones, with approximately 94% occurring only once. The sample consisted of naive CD8+ T cells sorted from blood. These receptors originate from a man between 18 and 29 years old in good health.

The CDR3 nucleotides are TGTGCCAGCAGTGATGAGGCTAGCGGGGGACAAGAGACCCAGTACTTC. It encodes CASSDEASGGQETQYF. The rearrangement joins TRBV2 to TRBJ2-5; 10 bases map to TRBD2. This CDR3 spans 16 amino acids. V shed 3 bases, J shed 2 bases, and the junction held 6 bases outside the gene matches. Per the germline V gene, CDR1 is SNHLY and CDR2 is FYNNEI.

This clone was counted once. The chain is built from TRBV4-1 and TRBJ1-5; 9 bases line up with TRBD1. This CDR3 comprises 15 residues. Germline V gives CDR1 MGHRA, CDR2 YSYEKL. The V and J ends lost 2 bases and 6 bases, in that order; junction bases with no gene match: 5. In DNA form, the CDR3 reads TGCGCCAGCAGCCAAAACAGGGGGCAGGGTCAGCCCCAGCATTTT. Amino acids: CASSQNRGQGQPQHF.